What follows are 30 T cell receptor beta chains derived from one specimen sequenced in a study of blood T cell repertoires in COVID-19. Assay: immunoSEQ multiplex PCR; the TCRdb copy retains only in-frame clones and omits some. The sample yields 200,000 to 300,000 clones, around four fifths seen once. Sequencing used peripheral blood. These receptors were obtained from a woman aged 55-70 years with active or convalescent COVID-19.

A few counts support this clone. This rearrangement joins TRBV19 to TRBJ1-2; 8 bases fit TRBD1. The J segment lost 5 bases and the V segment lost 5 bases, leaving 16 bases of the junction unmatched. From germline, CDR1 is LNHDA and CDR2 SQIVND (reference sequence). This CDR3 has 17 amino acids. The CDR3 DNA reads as TGTGCCAGTAGTCCCCCCGCAGGGACAGGTGCCCGGTATGGCTACACCTTC. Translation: CASSPPAGTGARYGYTF.

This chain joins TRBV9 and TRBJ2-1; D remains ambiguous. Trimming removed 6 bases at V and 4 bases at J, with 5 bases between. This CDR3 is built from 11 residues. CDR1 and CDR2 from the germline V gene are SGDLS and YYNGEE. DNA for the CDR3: TGTGCCAGCAACTGGTACAATGAGCAGTTCTTC. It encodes CASNWYNEQFF.

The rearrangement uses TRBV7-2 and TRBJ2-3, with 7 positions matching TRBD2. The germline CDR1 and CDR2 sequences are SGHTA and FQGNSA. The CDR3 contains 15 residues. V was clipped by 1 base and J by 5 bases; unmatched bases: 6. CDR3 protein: CASSLVLAAQDTQYF. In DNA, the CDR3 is TGTGCCAGCAGCTTAGTCCTAGCGGCTCAAGATACGCAGTATTTT.

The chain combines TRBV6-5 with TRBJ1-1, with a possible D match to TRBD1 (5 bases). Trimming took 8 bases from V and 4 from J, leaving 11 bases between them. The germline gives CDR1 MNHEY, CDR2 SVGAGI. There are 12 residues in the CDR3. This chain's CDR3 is CASSGLSTEAFF. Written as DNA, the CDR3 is TGTGCCAGCTCAGGGTTGTCCACTGAAGCTTTCTTT.

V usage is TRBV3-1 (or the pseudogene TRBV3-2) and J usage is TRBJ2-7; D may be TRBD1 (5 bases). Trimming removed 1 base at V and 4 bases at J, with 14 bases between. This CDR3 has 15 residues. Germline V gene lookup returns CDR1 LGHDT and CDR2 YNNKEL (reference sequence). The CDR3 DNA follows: TGTGCCAGCAGCCAAGGCCTCGGACAAGCTTACGAGCAGTACGTC. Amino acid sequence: CASSQGLGQAYEQYV.

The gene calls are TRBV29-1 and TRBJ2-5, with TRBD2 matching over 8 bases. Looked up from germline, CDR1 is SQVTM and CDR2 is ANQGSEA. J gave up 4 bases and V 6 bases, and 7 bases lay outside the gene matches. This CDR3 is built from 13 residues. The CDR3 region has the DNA TGCAGCGTCCCCGCCGGGGGGGGAGAGACCCAGTACTTC. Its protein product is CSVPAGGGETQYF.

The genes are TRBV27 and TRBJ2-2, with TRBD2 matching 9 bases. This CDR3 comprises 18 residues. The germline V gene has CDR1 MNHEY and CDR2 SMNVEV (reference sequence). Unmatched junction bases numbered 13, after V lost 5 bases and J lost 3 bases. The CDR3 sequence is CASSPTPLGGGDTGELFF. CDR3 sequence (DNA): TGTGCCAGCAGTCCTACTCCTTTGGGCGGGGGGGACACCGGGGAGCTGTTTTTT.

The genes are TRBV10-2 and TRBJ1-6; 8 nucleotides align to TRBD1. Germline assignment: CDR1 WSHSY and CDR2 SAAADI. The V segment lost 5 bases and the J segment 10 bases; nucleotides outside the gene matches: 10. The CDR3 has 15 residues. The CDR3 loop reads CASSIGQGLGSPLHF. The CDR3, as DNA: TGCGCCAGCAGTATCGGACAGGGTCTAGGATCACCCCTCCACTTT.

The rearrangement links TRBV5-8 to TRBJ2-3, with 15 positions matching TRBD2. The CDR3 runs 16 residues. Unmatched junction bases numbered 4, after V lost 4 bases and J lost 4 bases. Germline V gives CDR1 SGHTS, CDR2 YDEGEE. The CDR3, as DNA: TGTGCCAGCAGCCAAGGACTAGCGGGAGGGGCAGATACGCAGTATTTT. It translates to CASSQGLAGGADTQYF.

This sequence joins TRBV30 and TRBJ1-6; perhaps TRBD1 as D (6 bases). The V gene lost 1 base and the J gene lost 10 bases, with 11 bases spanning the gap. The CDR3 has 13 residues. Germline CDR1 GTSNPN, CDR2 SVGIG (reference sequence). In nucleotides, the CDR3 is TGTGCCTGGAGTGGGGACATAAGATCACCCCTCCACTTT. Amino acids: CAWSGDIRSPLHF.

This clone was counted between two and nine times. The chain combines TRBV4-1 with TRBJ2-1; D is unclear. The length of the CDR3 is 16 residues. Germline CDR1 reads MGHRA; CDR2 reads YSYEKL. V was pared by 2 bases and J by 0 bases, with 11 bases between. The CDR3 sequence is CASSQIDLVSYNEQFF. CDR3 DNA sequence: TGCGCCAGCAGCCAAATCGACTTGGTCTCCTACAATGAGCAGTTCTTC.

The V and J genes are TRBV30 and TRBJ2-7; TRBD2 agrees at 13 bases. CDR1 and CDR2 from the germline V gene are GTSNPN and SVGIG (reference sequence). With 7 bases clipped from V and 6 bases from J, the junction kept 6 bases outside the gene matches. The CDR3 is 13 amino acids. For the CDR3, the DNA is TGTGCCTTAGCCGGGACTAGCGGGACCGAGCAGTACTTC. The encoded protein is CALAGTSGTEQYF.

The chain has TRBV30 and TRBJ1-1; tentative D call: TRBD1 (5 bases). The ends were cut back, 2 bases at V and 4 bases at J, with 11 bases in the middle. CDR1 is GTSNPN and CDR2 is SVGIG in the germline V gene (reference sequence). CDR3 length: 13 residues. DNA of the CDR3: TGTGCCTGGAGTTCGCAGACAGTCACTGAAGCTTTCTTT. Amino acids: CAWSSQTVTEAFF.

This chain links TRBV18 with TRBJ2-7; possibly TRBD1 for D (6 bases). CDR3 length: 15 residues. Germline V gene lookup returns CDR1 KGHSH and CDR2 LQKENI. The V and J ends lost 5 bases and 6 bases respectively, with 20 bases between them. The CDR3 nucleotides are TGTGCCAGCTCATCAGGACAGAACCCTTCCGGCGAGCAGTACTTC. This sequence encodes CASSSGQNPSGEQYF.

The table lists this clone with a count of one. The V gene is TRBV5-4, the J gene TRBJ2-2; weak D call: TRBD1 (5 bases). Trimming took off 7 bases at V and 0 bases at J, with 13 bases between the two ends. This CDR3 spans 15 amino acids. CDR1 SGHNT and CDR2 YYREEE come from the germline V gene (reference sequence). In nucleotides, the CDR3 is TGTGCCAGCGGCCAATCCAGGGCGAACACCGGGGAGCTGTTTTTT. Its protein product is CASGQSRANTGELFF.

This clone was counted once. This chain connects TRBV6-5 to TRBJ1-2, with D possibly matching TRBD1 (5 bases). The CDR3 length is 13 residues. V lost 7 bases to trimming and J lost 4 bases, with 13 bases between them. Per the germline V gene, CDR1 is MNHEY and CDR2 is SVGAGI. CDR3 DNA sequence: TGTGCCAGCACCCGGACGGGGGGCTATGGCTACACCTTC. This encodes CASTRTGGYGYTF.

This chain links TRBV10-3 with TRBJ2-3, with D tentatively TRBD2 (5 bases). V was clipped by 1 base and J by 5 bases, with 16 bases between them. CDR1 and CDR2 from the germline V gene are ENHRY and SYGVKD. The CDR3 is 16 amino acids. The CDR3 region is CAISEFGQAGRDTQYF. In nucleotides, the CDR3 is TGTGCCATCAGTGAGTTCGGTCAAGCTGGGAGAGATACGCAGTATTTT.

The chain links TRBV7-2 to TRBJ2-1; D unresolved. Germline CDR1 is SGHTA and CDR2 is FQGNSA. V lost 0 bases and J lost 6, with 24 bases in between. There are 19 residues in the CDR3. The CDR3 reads CASSLAQGVGVLGINEQFF. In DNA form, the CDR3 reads TGTGCCAGCAGCTTAGCCCAAGGAGTCGGCGTTCTTGGTATCAATGAGCAGTTCTTC. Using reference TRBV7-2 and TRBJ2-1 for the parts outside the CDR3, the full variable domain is GAGVSQSPSNKVTEKGKDVELRCDPISGHTALYWYRQSLGQGLEFLIYFQGNSAPDKSGLPSDRFSAERTGGSVSTLTIQRTQQEDSAVYLCASSLAQGVGVLGINEQFFGPGTRLTVL.

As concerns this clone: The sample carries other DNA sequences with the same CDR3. CDR3 bases: TGCGCCAGCAGCTTGCAGGGAAACACTGAAGCTTTCTTT. Encoded protein: CASSLQGNTEAFF. J is TRBJ1-1 and V is TRBV5-1; possible D gene TRBD1, 5 bases. The germline V gene encodes CDR1 SGHRS and CDR2 YFSETQ. The CDR3 runs to 13 residues. V was trimmed by 1 base and J by 2 bases, leaving 6 bases between them.

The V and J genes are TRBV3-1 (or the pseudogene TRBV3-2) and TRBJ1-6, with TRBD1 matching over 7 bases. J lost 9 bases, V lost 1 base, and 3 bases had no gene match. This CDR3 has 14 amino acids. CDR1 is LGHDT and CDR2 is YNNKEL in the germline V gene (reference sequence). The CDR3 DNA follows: TGTGCCAGCAGCCAAGGACAGGGTGGTTCACCCCTCCACTTT. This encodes CASSQGQGGSPLHF.

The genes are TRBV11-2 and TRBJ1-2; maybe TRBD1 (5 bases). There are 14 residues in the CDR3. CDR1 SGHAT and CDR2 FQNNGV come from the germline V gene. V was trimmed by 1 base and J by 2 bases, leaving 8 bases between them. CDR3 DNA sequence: TGTGCCAGCAGCTTAGGAAGGGGAAACTATGGCTACACCTTC. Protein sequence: CASSLGRGNYGYTF.

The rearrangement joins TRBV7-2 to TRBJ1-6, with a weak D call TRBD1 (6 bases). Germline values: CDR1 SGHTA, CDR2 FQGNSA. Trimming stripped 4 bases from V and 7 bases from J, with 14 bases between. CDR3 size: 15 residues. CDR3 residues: CASSSSRDKNSPLHF. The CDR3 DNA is TGTGCCAGCAGCTCCTCCCGGGACAAGAATTCACCCCTCCACTTT.

In DNA, the CDR3 is TGTGCCAGCAGTTCGTTAGCGGTCAAAAACATTCAGTACTTC. Translated, it gives CASSSLAVKNIQYF. The chain has TRBV27 and TRBJ2-4; D perhaps matches TRBD2 (6 bases). With 4 bases removed from V and 3 bases from J, the gap between germline ends came to 10 bases. The CDR3 runs to 14 residues. Germline loops: CDR1 MNHEY, CDR2 SMNVEV (reference sequence).

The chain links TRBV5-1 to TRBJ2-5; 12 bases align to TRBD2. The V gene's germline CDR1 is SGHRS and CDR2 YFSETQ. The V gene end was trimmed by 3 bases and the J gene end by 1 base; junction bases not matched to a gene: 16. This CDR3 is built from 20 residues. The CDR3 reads CASSSPFLLTSGSPQETQYF. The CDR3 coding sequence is TGCGCCAGCAGCTCTCCATTCTTGTTGACTAGCGGGAGCCCCCAAGAGACCCAGTACTTC.

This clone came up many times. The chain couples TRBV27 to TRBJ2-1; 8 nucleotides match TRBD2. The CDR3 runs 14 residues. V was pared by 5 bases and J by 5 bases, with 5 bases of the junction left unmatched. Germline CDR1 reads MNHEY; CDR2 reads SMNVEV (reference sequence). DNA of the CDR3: TGTGCCAGCAGTGTAGCGGGGCTGCACAATGAGCAGTTCTTC. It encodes CASSVAGLHNEQFF.

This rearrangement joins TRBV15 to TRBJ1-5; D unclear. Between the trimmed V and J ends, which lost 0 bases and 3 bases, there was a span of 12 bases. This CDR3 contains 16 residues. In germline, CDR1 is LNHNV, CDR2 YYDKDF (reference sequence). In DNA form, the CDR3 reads TGTGCCACCAGCAGAGATAATCGAGGGTTCAATCAGCCCCAGCATTTT. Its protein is CATSRDNRGFNQPQHF.

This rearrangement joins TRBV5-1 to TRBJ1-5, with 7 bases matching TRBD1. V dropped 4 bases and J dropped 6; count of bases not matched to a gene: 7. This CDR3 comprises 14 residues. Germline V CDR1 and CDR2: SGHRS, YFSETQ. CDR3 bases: TGCGCCAGCAGCCCACAGGGGCCCGGTCAGCCCCAGCATTTT. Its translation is CASSPQGPGQPQHF.

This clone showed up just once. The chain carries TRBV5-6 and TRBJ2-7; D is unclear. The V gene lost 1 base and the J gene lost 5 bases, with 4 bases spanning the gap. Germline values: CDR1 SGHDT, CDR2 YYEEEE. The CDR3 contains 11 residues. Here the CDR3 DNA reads TGTGCCAGCAGCTTGTACAACGAGCAGTACTTC. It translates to CASSLYNEQYF.

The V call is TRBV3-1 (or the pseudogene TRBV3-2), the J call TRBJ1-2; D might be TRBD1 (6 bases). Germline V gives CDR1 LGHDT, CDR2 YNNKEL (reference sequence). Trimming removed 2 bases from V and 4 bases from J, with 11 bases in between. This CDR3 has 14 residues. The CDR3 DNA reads TGTGCCAGCAGCCAAAGAAGGGGGTCCTATGGCTACACCTTC. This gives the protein CASSQRRGSYGYTF.

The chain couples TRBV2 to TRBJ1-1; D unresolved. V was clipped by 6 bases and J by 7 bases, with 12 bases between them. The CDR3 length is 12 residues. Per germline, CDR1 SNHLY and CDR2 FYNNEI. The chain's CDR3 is CASRARRVEAFF. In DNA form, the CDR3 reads TGTGCCAGCAGGGCCCGTCGGGTTGAAGCTTTCTTT.